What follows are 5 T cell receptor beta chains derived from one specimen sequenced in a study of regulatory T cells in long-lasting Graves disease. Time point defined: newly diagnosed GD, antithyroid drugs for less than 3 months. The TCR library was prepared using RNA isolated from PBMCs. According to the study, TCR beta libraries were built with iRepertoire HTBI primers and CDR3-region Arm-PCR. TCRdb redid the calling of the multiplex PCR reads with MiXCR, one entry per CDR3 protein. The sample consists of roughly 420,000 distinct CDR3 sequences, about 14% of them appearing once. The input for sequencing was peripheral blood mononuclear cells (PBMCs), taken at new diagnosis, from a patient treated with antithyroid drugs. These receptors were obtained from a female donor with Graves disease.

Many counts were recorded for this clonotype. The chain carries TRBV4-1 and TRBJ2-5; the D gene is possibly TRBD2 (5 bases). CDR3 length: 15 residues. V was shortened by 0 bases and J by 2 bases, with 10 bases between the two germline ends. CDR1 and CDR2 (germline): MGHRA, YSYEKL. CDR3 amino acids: CASSQESRTQETQYF. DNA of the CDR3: TGCGCCAGCAGCCAAGAAAGTCGGACTCAAGAGACCCAGTACTTC.

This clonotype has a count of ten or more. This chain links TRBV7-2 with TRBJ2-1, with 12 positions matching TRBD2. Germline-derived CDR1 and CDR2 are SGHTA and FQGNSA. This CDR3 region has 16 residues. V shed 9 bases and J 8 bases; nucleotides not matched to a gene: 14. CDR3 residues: CASKRTSGTEGYEQFF. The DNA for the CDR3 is TGTGCCAGTAAGCGGACTAGCGGGACAGAAGGGTATGAGCAGTTCTTC.

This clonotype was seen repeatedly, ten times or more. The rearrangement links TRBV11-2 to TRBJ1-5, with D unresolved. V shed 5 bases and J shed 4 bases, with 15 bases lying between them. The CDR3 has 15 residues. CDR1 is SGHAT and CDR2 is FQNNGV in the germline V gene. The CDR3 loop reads CASSLDPGRNQPQHF. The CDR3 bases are TGTGCCAGCAGCCTGGACCCGGGTAGAAATCAGCCCCAGCATTTT. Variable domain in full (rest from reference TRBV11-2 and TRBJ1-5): EAGVAQSPRYKIIEKRQSVAFWCNPISGHATLYWYQQILGQGPKLLIQFQNNGVVDDSQLPKDRFSAERLKGVDSTLKIQPAKLEDSAVYLCASSLDPGRNQPQHFGDGTRLSIL.

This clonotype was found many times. Here the CDR3 reads CASSFGDRGGEGYTF. The CDR3, as DNA: TGTGCCAGCAGTTTTGGGGACAGGGGAGGTGAGGGCTACACCTTC. The rearrangement joins TRBV12-3 or TRBV12-4 to TRBJ1-2, with 10 positions matching TRBD1. J was trimmed by 8 bases and V by 3 bases; bases with no gene match: 9. This CDR3 region has 15 residues.

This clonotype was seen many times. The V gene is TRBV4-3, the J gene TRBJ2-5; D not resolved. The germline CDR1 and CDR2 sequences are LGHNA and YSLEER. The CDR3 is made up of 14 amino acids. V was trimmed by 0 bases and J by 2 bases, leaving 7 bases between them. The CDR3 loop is CASSQDTQQETQYF. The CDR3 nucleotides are TGCGCCAGCAGCCAAGATACGCAACAAGAGACCCAGTACTTC.